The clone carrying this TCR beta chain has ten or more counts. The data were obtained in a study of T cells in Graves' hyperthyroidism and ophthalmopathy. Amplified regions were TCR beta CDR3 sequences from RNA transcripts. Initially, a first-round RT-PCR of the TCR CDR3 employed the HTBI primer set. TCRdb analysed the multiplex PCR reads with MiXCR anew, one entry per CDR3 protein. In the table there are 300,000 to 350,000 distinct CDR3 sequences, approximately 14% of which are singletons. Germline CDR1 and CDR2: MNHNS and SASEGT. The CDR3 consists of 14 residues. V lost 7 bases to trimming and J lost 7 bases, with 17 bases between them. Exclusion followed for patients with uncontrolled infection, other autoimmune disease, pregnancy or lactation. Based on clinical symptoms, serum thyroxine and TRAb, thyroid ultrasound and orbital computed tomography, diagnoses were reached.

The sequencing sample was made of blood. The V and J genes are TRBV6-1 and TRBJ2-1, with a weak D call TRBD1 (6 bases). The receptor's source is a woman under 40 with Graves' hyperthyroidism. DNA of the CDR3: TGTGCCAGCACATCGGGCAGGGGAAAGAATGAGCAGTTCTTC. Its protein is CASTSGRGKNEQFF.